The text below deals with one T cell receptor beta chain. The CDR3 runs 14 residues. CDR1 is LNHDA and CDR2 is SQIVND in the germline V gene (reference sequence). The sample is drawn from a study of monozygotic twins with inflammatory bowel disease. Input per TCR library consisted of 3500 ng of total RNA. TCRdb reprocessed the 5' RACE reads, keeping one entry per CDR3 protein, no DNA. The listing records about 85,000 distinct CDR3 sequences. Sequenced sample: blood. The source is a human donor with ulcerative colitis or Crohn's disease, or a healthy co-twin of an affected twin (not recorded which). The chain uses TRBV19 and TRBJ1-4. CDR3 sequence reads: CASSIAAFNEKLFF.